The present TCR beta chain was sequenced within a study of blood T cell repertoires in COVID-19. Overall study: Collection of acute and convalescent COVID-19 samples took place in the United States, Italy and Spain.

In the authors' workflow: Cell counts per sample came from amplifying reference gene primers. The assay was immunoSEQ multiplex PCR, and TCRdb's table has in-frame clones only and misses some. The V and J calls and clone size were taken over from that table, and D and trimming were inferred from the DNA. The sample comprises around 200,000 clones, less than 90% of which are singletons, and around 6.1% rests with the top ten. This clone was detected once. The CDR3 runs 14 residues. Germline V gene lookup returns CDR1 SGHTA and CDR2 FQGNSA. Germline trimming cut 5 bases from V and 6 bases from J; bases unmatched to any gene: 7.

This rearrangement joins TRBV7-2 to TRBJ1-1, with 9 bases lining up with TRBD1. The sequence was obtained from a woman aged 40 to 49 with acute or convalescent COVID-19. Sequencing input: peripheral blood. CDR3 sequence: CASSTGQGSAEAFF. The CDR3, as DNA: TGTGCCAGCAGCACCGGACAGGGGAGTGCTGAAGCTTTCTTT.